This T cell receptor beta chain is from a study of CD8+CD57+ T cells in acquired aplastic anemia. Overall study context: 3.2 ug was the average amount of DNA from sorted CD4+ and CD8+ cells. Whole-study results and caveats: The study found no significant CD8+ Simpson's diversity difference between patients and controls.

Using genomic DNA as the template, TCR beta VDJ and CDR3 profiling was carried out. MiXCR, run by TCRdb on the reads, gives a single entry per CDR3 protein. Among 150,000 to 200,000 distinct CDR3 sequences listed, roughly 48% were seen once. CD8+CD57+ cell expansion, shown by flow cytometry, had occurred in the patients selected for sequencing. Every patient presented with severe acquired aplastic anemia. J lost 7 bases, V lost 3 bases, and 21 bases had no gene match. CDR1 is SGHRS and CDR2 is YFSETQ in the germline V gene. The CDR3 runs 18 residues. This clonotype was detected many times. Its antigen is still unknown.

This clonotype was obtained from a human donor with aplastic anemia. The rearrangement joins TRBV5-1 to TRBJ1-2; 7 bases are a match to TRBD1. Specimen: sorted CD4+, CD8+, or CD8+CD57+ T cells (not recorded which) from PBMCs. CDR3 DNA: TGCGCCAGCAGCTGGAATGGCGGAGCGGGTGCAGGGGGTGCTGGCTACACCTTC. Amino acid sequence: CASSWNGGAGAGGAGYTF.